The clone carrying this TCR beta chain was counted ten times or more. Its antigen is unknown. Specified time point: newly diagnosed GD, antithyroid drugs for less than 3 months. Making the TCR library involved RNA that had been extracted from PBMCs. Patients were from an endocrinology department in Xi'an, China. These data originate in a study of regulatory T cells in long-lasting Graves disease. Libraries of TCR beta came from iRepertoire HTBI primers plus Arm-PCR of CDR3 regions. Each CDR3 protein is one row after TCRdb ran MiXCR on the multiplex PCR reads. The data hold about 380,000 distinct CDR3 sequences, with roughly a sixth observed a single time. Study observations and caveats: Relative to new patients (966), persistent patients exhibited greater sharing of public clonotypes (approximately 3,000). Thyroid tissue went unstudied; only peripheral blood was examined.

This sample comprised peripheral blood mononuclear cells (PBMCs), obtained at new diagnosis, from a patient treated with antithyroid drugs. The source of this sequence is a female donor with Graves disease.

As DNA, the CDR3 is TGCAGTGCCACCGGGACTAGCGGGAGCAATGAGCAGTTCTTC. Translation: CSATGTSGSNEQFF. The rearrangement uses TRBV20-1 and TRBJ2-1; 14 bases line up with TRBD2. This CDR3 contains 14 residues. V was clipped by 6 bases and J by 6 bases; unmatched bases: 4. Germline loops: CDR1 DFQATT, CDR2 SNEGSKA (reference sequence).